These 20 T cell receptor beta chains share one sample of origin, sequenced in a study of blood T cell repertoires in COVID-19. The repertoire was sequenced with immunoSEQ multiplex PCR; TCRdb's copy has only in-frame clones and lacks some. The data contain approximately 150,000 clones, roughly nine tenths of them seen just once; the ten biggest clones take up around 5%. Sequencing input: peripheral blood. The receptors shown here come from a human donor in a cohort sampled during active COVID-19.

This rearrangement joins TRBV6-5 to TRBJ1-6; TRBD1 matches at 7 bases. After removal of 6 bases from V and 8 bases from J, the junction contained 7 bases not matched to a gene. This CDR3 is built from 14 residues. CDR1 is MNHEY and CDR2 is SVGAGI in the germline V gene. For the CDR3, the DNA is TGTGCCAGCAGATACAGGGGCTTCGATTCACCCCTCCACTTT. It codes for CASRYRGFDSPLHF.

This chain connects TRBV5-8 to TRBJ2-7, with 10 bases aligning to TRBD1. Germline V lookup: CDR1 SGHTS, CDR2 YDEGEE. The CDR3 runs to 15 residues. V was clipped by 4 bases and J by 3 bases; unmatched bases: 7. For the CDR3, the DNA is TGTGCCAGCAGCCCGGGGGGACAGGGGAACTACGAGCAGTACTTC. It yields the protein CASSPGGQGNYEQYF.

In its sample, this clone was seen once. This chain uses TRBV6-5 with TRBJ2-7, with 13 bases lining up with TRBD2. In germline, CDR1 is MNHEY, CDR2 SVGAGI. The CDR3 runs to 16 residues. The ends lost 2 bases at V and 7 bases at J; junction bases unmatched: 8. In DNA, the CDR3 is TGTGCCAGCAGTTACCCCGGACTAGCGGGAGCGGGAGAGCAGTACTTC. Translating gives CASSYPGLAGAGEQYF.

This chain links TRBV5-6 with TRBJ1-3; TRBD1 matches 10 bases. Per the germline V gene, CDR1 is SGHDT and CDR2 is YYEEEE. Losses at the gene ends were 3 bases for V and 3 bases for J; bases not matched to a gene: 6. The CDR3 contains 16 residues. The CDR3 is CASSSTGQGSGNTIYF. The CDR3 DNA reads as TGTGCCAGCAGCTCAACGGGACAGGGGAGTGGAAACACCATATATTTT.

The chain combines TRBV7-3 with TRBJ2-3; TRBD2 is a possible D gene (5 bases). The germline V and J ends were trimmed by 1 base and 1 base, with 6 bases remaining between them. Germline assignment: CDR1 SGHTA and CDR2 FQGTGA. The CDR3 has 14 residues. CDR3 loop: CASSLNGGTDTQYF. CDR3 DNA: TGTGCCAGCAGCTTAAACGGGGGCACAGATACGCAGTATTTT.

This chain connects TRBV12-3 or TRBV12-4 to TRBJ2-5; D possibly corresponds to TRBD2 (6 bases). The CDR3 consists of 13 residues. Trimming took 4 bases from V and 5 from J, leaving 11 bases between them. This CDR3 reads CASSSGTGETQYF. The DNA of the CDR3 is TGTGCCAGCAGTTCCGGGACTGGGGAGACCCAGTACTTC.

CDR3 DNA sequence: TGTGCCAGTAGTATCGCAGACGGGATGCGGGGCTACACCTTC. This encodes CASSIADGMRGYTF. The rearrangement links TRBV19 to TRBJ1-2; D is unresolved. The ends were cut back, 3 bases at V and 8 bases at J, with 16 bases in the middle. Germline V CDR1 and CDR2: LNHDA, SQIVND (reference sequence). There are 14 residues in the CDR3.

To note about this clone: Possible read error: a much larger clone is one base away. The chain carries TRBV11-2 and TRBJ2-7; D gene unclear. Trimming took off 2 bases at V and 0 bases at J, with 5 bases between the two ends. This CDR3 contains 13 residues. Looked up from germline, CDR1 is SGHAT and CDR2 is FQNNGV. The CDR3 protein is CASSLRSSYEQYF. The CDR3 DNA sequence: TGTGCCAGCAGCTTAAGGAGCTCCTACGAGCAGTACTTC.

The DNA for the CDR3 is TGTGCCAGCAGCTCCGCCTTCGGGTTCACTGAAGCTTTCTTT. The encoded protein is CASSSAFGFTEAFF. V gene TRBV5-6 combines with J gene TRBJ1-1; D is unclear. V was cut by 3 bases and J by 4 bases, with 13 bases left in between. The germline CDR1 and CDR2 sequences are SGHDT and YYEEEE. The CDR3 extends over 14 amino acids.

J is TRBJ2-7 and V is TRBV19; D may be TRBD2 (6 bases). Germline V gene lookup returns CDR1 LNHDA and CDR2 SQIVND (reference sequence). V was shortened by 5 bases and J by 1 base, with 9 bases between the two germline ends. The CDR3 has 13 residues. CDR3 coding DNA: TGTGCCAGTAGTCCGCGGGGTTCCTACGAGCAGTACTTC. Protein: CASSPRGSYEQYF.

This clone was seen only once. The J gene is TRBJ2-7, the V gene TRBV7-6, with TRBD2 identical over 12 bases. The CDR3 length is 15 residues. Germline CDR1 SGHVS, CDR2 FNYEAQ. V lost 6 bases to trimming and J lost 5 bases; unmatched junction nucleotides: 8. CDR3 region: CASRPTSGRIHEQYF. CDR3 bases: TGTGCCAGCAGACCAACTAGCGGGAGGATCCACGAGCAGTACTTC.

The chain couples TRBV20-1 to TRBJ1-2; no definite D call. Germline V lookup: CDR1 DFQATT, CDR2 SNEGSKA (reference sequence). Trimming cost V 3 bases and J 2 bases, with 10 bases left between them. This CDR3 spans 13 amino acids. CDR3 residues: CSASHGKNYGYTF. The CDR3 DNA is TGCAGTGCTAGTCACGGGAAGAACTATGGCTACACCTTC.

The rearrangement joins TRBV6-6 to TRBJ2-7; 10 bases line up with TRBD2. Germline CDR1 reads MNHNY; CDR2 reads SVGAGI (reference sequence). V was clipped by 7 bases and J by 4 bases; unmatched bases: 7. CDR3 length: 14 amino acids. The CDR3 loop reads CASNIAGGGYEQYF. The CDR3 bases are TGTGCCAGCAACATAGCGGGGGGTGGGTACGAGCAGTACTTC.

A single count supports this clone. The chain has TRBV5-8 and TRBJ2-3; 10 nucleotides align to TRBD1. CDR1 SGHTS and CDR2 YDEGEE come from the germline V gene. Trimming cost V 4 bases and J 4 bases; bases outside gene matches: 9. The CDR3 contains 16 residues. Written as DNA, the CDR3 is TGTGCCAGCAGCCCCCGGACAGGGGGGCTGCCAGATACGCAGTATTTT. Encoded protein: CASSPRTGGLPDTQYF.

The genes are TRBV27 and TRBJ1-2, with D perhaps matching TRBD1 (5 bases). CDR1 MNHEY and CDR2 SMNVEV come from the germline V gene (reference sequence). V shed 2 bases and J shed 7 bases, with 14 bases lying between them. The CDR3 spans 14 residues. The CDR3 DNA reads as TGTGCCAGCAGTTTACGGTATCAGGGCCGTGGCTACACCTTC. Translating it yields CASSLRYQGRGYTF.

The V and J genes are TRBV5-8 and TRBJ1-2; D perhaps matches TRBD1 (6 bases). V lost 4 bases and J 4 bases, leaving 17 bases between the germline ends. The CDR3 totals 15 residues. Germline V gene data show CDR1 as SGHTS and CDR2 as YDEGEE. CDR3 sequence: CASSPGQRTVYGYTF. DNA of the CDR3: TGTGCCAGCAGCCCTGGACAGCGGACGGTCTATGGCTACACCTTC.

V is TRBV2 and J is TRBJ1-1, with D possibly TRBD1 on 6 matching bases. CDR1 SNHLY and CDR2 FYNNEI come from the germline V gene. V lost 5 bases and J 0 bases, leaving 10 bases between the germline ends. This CDR3 is 14 amino acids long. The CDR3 DNA follows: TGTGCCAGCAGTTGGACAGTCCTGAACACTGAAGCTTTCTTT. This gives the protein CASSWTVLNTEAFF.

This chain links TRBV25-1 with TRBJ2-7, with D possibly TRBD2 on 5 matching bases. Deletions cut 0 bases from V and 7 bases from J, with 13 bases between. In germline, CDR1 is MGHDK, CDR2 SYGVNS. CDR3 size: 14 residues. The DNA for the CDR3 is TGTGCCAGCAGTGAATATGAGAGGGCCGGGGAGCAGTACTTC. Translation: CASSEYERAGEQYF.

The chain combines TRBV15 with TRBJ2-3; 10 bases fit TRBD1. V dropped 0 bases and J dropped 6; count of bases not matched to a gene: 3. There are 15 residues in the CDR3. CDR1 is LNHNV, CDR2 YYDKDF, per germline (reference sequence). The chain's CDR3 is CATSREGQGTDTQYF. The CDR3 DNA follows: TGTGCCACCAGCAGAGAGGGACAGGGGACCGATACGCAGTATTTT.

The gene calls are TRBV6-1 and TRBJ1-4; possibly TRBD1 for D (5 bases). Germline-derived CDR1 and CDR2 are MNHNS and SASEGT. The CDR3 has 15 residues. Trimming removed 1 base from V and 4 bases from J, with 10 bases in between. CDR3 region: CASSEGAGLNEKLFF. CDR3 nucleotide sequence: TGTGCCAGCAGTGAAGGGGCAGGGCTTAATGAAAAACTGTTTTTT.